The source of this TCR beta chain is a study of blood T cell repertoires in COVID-19. About the study: Samples came from the United States, Italy and Spain, spanning acute and convalescent COVID-19. Nucleic acid was either cDNA or gDNA, and it came from T cells, B-cell-depleted T cells, or PBMCs.

Methods used by the authors: Estimates of nucleated cell counts were drawn from the amplification of reference gene primers. Libraries were prepared by immunoSEQ multiplex PCR; TCRdb keeps only in-frame clonotypes and omits some of them. The V and J calls and the clone size are those of that table, but D and trimming were determined from the DNA. The table shows over 80,000 clones, with 75% to 90% occurring only once. Germline loops: CDR1 MNHNY, CDR2 SVGAGI (reference sequence). V trimming: 0 bases; J trimming: 0 bases; junction bases outside the gene matches: 1. The CDR3 spans 15 residues. The chain joins TRBV6-6 to TRBJ2-7; 8 nucleotides line up with TRBD1. The specimen sequenced was peripheral blood. This clonotype originated in a woman between 70 and 85 years old with acute or convalescent COVID-19. The CDR3 region has the DNA TGTGCCAGCAGTTACTCGGGGACAGGCTCCTACGAGCAGTACTTC. It encodes CASSYSGTGSYEQYF.